These 32 T cell receptor beta chains share one sample of origin, sequenced in a study of shared clonotypes between healthy human individuals. Profiled with immunoSEQ multiplex PCR; TCRdb holds only in-frame clones, not every one. The sample contains about half a million clones, over 75% of which appear only once. The specimen was PBMCs. These TCRs come from a woman in her 40s in good health. Some clones in this sample may be carry-over from other donors' samples.

Details on this clone: This likely came from a read error, as a far larger clone is one base away. The same CDR3 can be traced to other DNA sequences in this sample. The chain links TRBV19 to TRBJ1-5; D assignment may be TRBD1 or TRBD2 (5 bases each). The end of the DNA aligns better with TRBJ2-3, so the J call may be wrong. This CDR3 has 14 residues. Germline V gives CDR1 LNHDA, CDR2 SQIVND (reference sequence). The CDR3 loop is CASNRGFSNQPQYF. In DNA form, the CDR3 reads TGTGCCAGTAATCGGGGCTTTAGCAATCAGCCCCAGTATTTT.

V is TRBV7-8 and J is TRBJ2-5; 10 bases line up with TRBD2. This CDR3 region has 15 residues. V lost 2 bases, J lost 5 bases, and 5 bases stayed unmatched. Germline CDR1 SGHVS, CDR2 FQNEAQ. As DNA, the CDR3 is TGTGCCAGCAGCTTACTAGCGGGAGTTACCGAGACCCAGTACTTC. Its protein product is CASSLLAGVTETQYF.

This clone was found once. The V call is TRBV2, the J call TRBJ2-5; no clear D gene. Germline V gives CDR1 SNHLY, CDR2 FYNNEI. The CDR3 is 13 residues long. V lost 6 bases and J 2 bases, leaving 10 bases between the germline ends. CDR3 DNA: TGTGCCAGCAGAAGGGTAGAGCAAGAGACCCAGTACTTC. As protein: CASRRVEQETQYF.

The genes are TRBV4-1 and TRBJ2-3, with TRBD2 identical over 11 bases. The CDR3 consists of 16 residues. J was trimmed by 3 bases and V by 0 bases; bases with no gene match: 2. The V gene's germline CDR1 is MGHRA and CDR2 YSYEKL. The CDR3: CASSQELAGVTDTQYF. In DNA form, the CDR3 reads TGCGCCAGCAGCCAAGAACTAGCGGGAGTGACAGATACGCAGTATTTT.

V and J are TRBV7-3 and TRBJ2-3; perhaps D is TRBD1 or TRBD2 (6 bases each). CDR3 length equals 14 residues. Per the germline V gene, CDR1 is SGHTA and CDR2 is FQGTGA. V lost 5 bases to trimming and J lost 4 bases, with 13 bases between them. DNA for the CDR3: TGTGCCAGCAGCCCCAGCCGGGGGCCAGATACGCAGTATTTT. Translated: CASSPSRGPDTQYF.

The chain carries TRBV4-3 and TRBJ2-7; tentative D call: TRBD1 (5 bases). From germline, CDR1 is LGHNA and CDR2 YSLEER. The CDR3 sequence is 14 residues long. V was clipped by 0 bases and J by 1 base, with 7 bases between them. DNA for the CDR3: TGCGCCAGCAGCCAAGACAGGGCGTCCTACGAGCAGTACTTC. Protein: CASSQDRASYEQYF.

A note on this clone: Since a far larger clone is one base different, this is likely a read error. The conserved final phenylalanine or tryptophan is absent from the CDR3, which likely points to a read error. The sample carries other DNA sequences with the same CDR3. The rearrangement links TRBV5-4 to TRBJ2-6; D remains unclear. From germline, CDR1 is SGHNT and CDR2 YYREEE (reference sequence). Trimming took off 2 bases at V and 4 bases at J, with 13 bases between the two ends. The CDR3 consists of 16 residues. The CDR3 is CASSFVWGSGANVLTL. The CDR3 bases are TGTGCCAGCAGCTTCGTGTGGGGTTCAGGGGCCAACGTCCTGACTCTC.

This clone was seen only once. This chain joins TRBV5-4 and TRBJ1-2; tentative D call: TRBD1 (5 bases). Germline CDR1 reads SGHNT; CDR2 reads YYREEE (reference sequence). This CDR3 is 15 amino acids long. V shed 0 bases and J shed 1 base, with 10 bases lying between them. Here the CDR3 reads CASSLGGTGNYGYTF. The CDR3 DNA reads TGTGCCAGCAGCTTGGGTGGGACGGGTAACTATGGCTACACCTTC.

The rearrangement joins TRBV6-5 to TRBJ2-3, with TRBD2 matching over 13 bases. The length of the CDR3 is 15 residues. CDR1 MNHEY and CDR2 SVGAGI come from the germline V gene. The V and J ends lost 2 bases and 6 bases, in that order; junction bases with no gene match: 2. CDR3 region: CASSYTSGRVDTQYF. The CDR3 DNA sequence: TGTGCCAGCAGTTACACTAGCGGGAGGGTGGATACGCAGTATTTT.

This clone has only one observation. The chain links TRBV5-6 to TRBJ2-7; D is ambiguous. Germline assignment: CDR1 SGHDT and CDR2 YYEEEE. The V and J ends lost 4 bases and 4 bases respectively, with 12 bases between them. This CDR3 comprises 13 residues. CDR3 region: CASSAGRRYEQYF. The CDR3 region has the DNA TGTGCCAGCAGCGCCGGACGGAGATACGAGCAGTACTTC.

Note on this clone: With a far larger clone one base away, a read error is the likely cause. The sample contains more than one DNA sequence encoding this CDR3. In DNA form, the CDR3 reads TGTGCCAGCAGAGCAACCGGAGGCACTGAAGCTTTCTTT. The encoded protein is CASRATGGTEAFF. The V gene is TRBV2, the J gene TRBJ1-1; no clear D gene. The CDR3 contains 13 residues. Per germline, CDR1 SNHLY and CDR2 FYNNEI. With 6 bases removed from V and 4 bases from J, the gap between germline ends came to 12 bases.

This clone has more than one count but fewer than ten. The chain joins TRBV28 to TRBJ2-7, with D maybe TRBD1 (7 bases). This CDR3 region has 15 residues. V lost 2 bases to trimming and J lost 1 base, with 12 bases between them. Germline V gene sequence: CDR1 MDHEN, CDR2 SYDVKM. The CDR3 bases are TGTGCCAGCAGTTTAGCGGGGACAGTATCCTACGAGCAGTACTTC. It specifies CASSLAGTVSYEQYF. The full variable domain, rest sourced from reference TRBV28 and TRBJ2-7, is DVKVTQSSRYLVKRTGEKVFLECVQDMDHENMFWYRQDPGLGLRLIYFSYDVKMKEKGDIPEGYSVSREKKERFSLILESASTNQTSMYLCASSLAGTVSYEQYFGPGTRLTVT.

This clone was counted once. Given a far larger clone just one base away, this is likely a sequencing read error. Other DNA sequences in this sample translate to the same CDR3. V gene TRBV4-3 combines with J gene TRBJ2-2; possible D gene TRBD1, 5 bases. The CDR3 extends over 16 amino acids. The germline V gene has CDR1 LGHNA and CDR2 YSLEER. The CDR3 region is CASSQEKGPNTGELFF. The CDR3 DNA sequence: TGCGCCAGCAGCCAAGAGAAGGGGCCGAACACCGGTGAGCTGTTTTTT.

This clone was found many times. Other DNA sequences within the sample encode an identical CDR3. This rearrangement joins TRBV5-4 to TRBJ2-6, with D possibly TRBD2 on 7 matching bases. This CDR3 is 18 amino acids long. Germline CDR1 is SGHNT and CDR2 is YYREEE (reference sequence). The germline V and J ends were trimmed by 1 base and 1 base, with 15 bases remaining between them. The CDR3 loop reads CASSLFRGAESGANVLTF. As DNA, the CDR3 is TGTGCCAGCAGCTTGTTCCGGGGGGCGGAATCTGGGGCCAACGTCCTGACTTTC.

Of note for this clone: Other DNA variants within this sample encode the same CDR3. The chain has TRBV18 and TRBJ2-7, with 9 bases matching TRBD2. The germline V gene encodes CDR1 KGHSH and CDR2 LQKENI. Losses at the gene ends were 0 bases for V and 3 bases for J; bases not matched to a gene: 3. CDR3 length equals 15 residues. The CDR3 here is CASSPPVSGSYEQYF. The CDR3 coding sequence is TGTGCCAGCTCACCACCGGTTAGCGGGAGCTACGAGCAGTACTTC.

The rearrangement links TRBV6-6 to TRBJ2-5; D possibly matches TRBD1 or TRBD2 (5 bases each). CDR3 length: 13 amino acids. The germline V gene encodes CDR1 MNHNY and CDR2 SVGAGI (reference sequence). Trimming took off 6 bases at V and 5 bases at J, with 13 bases between the two ends. This chain's CDR3 is CASRALGVETQYF. DNA of the CDR3: TGTGCCAGCAGAGCACTAGGGGTGGAGACCCAGTACTTC.

V is TRBV7-2 and J is TRBJ2-7; no definite D call. The CDR3 has 13 residues. CDR1 is SGHTA and CDR2 is FQGNSA in the germline V gene. Trimming shortened V by 5 bases and J by 4 bases, and 12 bases separated the two germline ends. Here the CDR3 DNA reads TGTGCCAGCAGCCTTACTTCCATATACGAGCAGTACTTC. Its protein product is CASSLTSIYEQYF. Drawing the rest from reference TRBV7-2 and TRBJ2-7, the complete variable domain is GAGVSQSPSNKVTEKGKDVELRCDPISGHTALYWYRQSLGQGLEFLIYFQGNSAPDKSGLPSDRFSAERTGGSVSTLTIQRTQQEDSAVYLCASSLTSIYEQYFGPGTRLTVT.

In this sample, this clone turned up many times. This rearrangement joins TRBV4-1 to TRBJ1-5, with D possibly matching TRBD1 (6 bases). Trimming stripped 3 bases from V and 3 bases from J, with 18 bases between. Germline lookup yields CDR1 MGHRA and CDR2 YSYEKL. The CDR3 extends over 17 amino acids. Here the CDR3 DNA reads TGCGCCAGCAGCCATCCAACAGGACAGTGGATCAATCAGCCCCAGCATTTT. It is translated as CASSHPTGQWINQPQHF.

The chain is built from TRBV5-1 and TRBJ2-2; 7 bases are a match to TRBD1. The CDR3 covers 17 residues. Unmatched junction bases numbered 13, after V lost 2 bases and J lost 6 bases. CDR1 and CDR2 (germline): SGHRS, YFSETQ. The CDR3 loop reads CASSFYRTGRGAGELFF. In DNA form, the CDR3 reads TGCGCCAGCAGCTTTTATAGGACAGGACGTGGGGCCGGGGAGCTGTTTTTT. The full variable domain, in which reference TRBV5-1 and TRBJ2-2 provide the parts outside the CDR3, is KAGVTQTPRYLIKTRGQQVTLSCSPISGHRSVSWYQQTPGQGLQFLFEYFSETQRNKGNFPGRFSGRQFSNSRSEMNVSTLELGDSALYLCASSFYRTGRGAGELFFGEGSRLTVL.

The chain combines TRBV6-6 with TRBJ1-2; the D gene is possibly TRBD1 (6 bases). Germline loops: CDR1 MNHNY, CDR2 SVGAGI (reference sequence). V lost 6 bases and J 5 bases, leaving 16 bases between the germline ends. This CDR3 is 14 amino acids long. The CDR3 reads CASRPGQGKYGYTF. DNA of the CDR3: TGTGCCAGCAGGCCGGGGCAGGGGAAATATGGCTACACCTTC.

In its sample, this clone was seen a few times. The genes are TRBV11-2 and TRBJ2-1; D possibly corresponds to TRBD2 (6 bases). Germline V gene lookup returns CDR1 SGHAT and CDR2 FQNNGV. Trimming cost V 1 base and J 0 bases, with 13 bases left between them. This CDR3 region has 17 residues. The CDR3 is CASSLGGGPSSYNEQFF. The CDR3 DNA sequence: TGTGCCAGCAGCTTAGGAGGAGGGCCGAGCTCCTACAATGAGCAGTTCTTC.

This chain uses TRBV19 with TRBJ2-7; possible D gene TRBD1, 7 bases. Trimming stripped 6 bases from V and 1 base from J, with 13 bases between. CDR1 LNHDA and CDR2 SQIVND come from the germline V gene (reference sequence). The CDR3 length is 14 residues. DNA for the CDR3: TGTGCCAGTAGCAGGGGGGACTTTTCCTACGAGCAGTACTTC. Translating it yields CASSRGDFSYEQYF. The full variable domain, in which reference TRBV19 and TRBJ2-7 provide the parts outside the CDR3, is DGGITQSPKYLFRKEGQNVTLSCEQNLNHDAMYWYRQDPGQGLRLIYYSQIVNDFQKGDIAEGYSVSREKKESFPLTVTSAQKNPTAFYLCASSRGDFSYEQYFGPGTRLTVT.

This clone was counted once. This rearrangement joins TRBV6-5 to TRBJ2-2; D gene uncertain. The CDR3 spans 14 residues. The V gene lost 0 bases and the J gene lost 5 bases, with 7 bases spanning the gap. The V gene's germline CDR1 is MNHEY and CDR2 SVGAGI. This chain's CDR3 is CASSYSPETGELFF. CDR3 DNA sequence: TGTGCCAGCAGTTACTCGCCGGAGACCGGGGAGCTGTTTTTT.

On this clone itself: One base separates it from a far larger clone, so it is likely a read error. The conserved phenylalanine or tryptophan is not found at the CDR3 terminus, so this likely reflects a read error. The DNA is omitted, as the CDR3 cannot be located on it reliably, and the CDR3 follows TCRdb's listing. The chain combines TRBV7-9 with TRBJ1-2. The CDR3 contains 12 residues when both ends are counted. CDR1 and CDR2 from the germline V gene are SEHNR and FQNEAQ (reference sequence). CDR3 amino acids: CASSLGGFWAHS.

Comments on this clone: One base separates it from a far larger clone, so it is likely a read error. The rearrangement uses TRBV6-6 and TRBJ1-1; D unresolved. Trimming took off 7 bases at V and 4 bases at J, with 7 bases between the two ends. Germline V gene lookup returns CDR1 MNHNY and CDR2 SVGAGI (reference sequence). The CDR3 consists of 11 residues. CDR3 amino acids: CASMSGTEAFF. As DNA, the CDR3 is TGTGCCAGCATGTCGGGCACTGAAGCTTTCTTT.

Details on this clone: A read error may explain this, as a much larger clone is one base away. The chain has TRBV19 and TRBJ2-3, with D tentatively TRBD1 (5 bases). The CDR3 is 14 residues long. Germline CDR1 reads LNHDA; CDR2 reads SQIVND (reference sequence). The CDR3 is CACSRRSREDTQYF. The CDR3 region has the DNA TGTGCCTGTAGTAGACGCAGCAGGGAAGATACGCAGTATTTT.

The count of this clone is one. A far larger clone is off by one base, so a read error is likely. Because the CDR3 is missing its conserved closing phenylalanine or tryptophan, this is likely a read error. This chain uses TRBV25-1 with TRBJ2-2, with a possible D match to TRBD1 (6 bases). This CDR3 comprises 14 residues. Trimming took off 0 bases at V and 6 bases at J, with 8 bases between the two ends. CDR1 and CDR2 (germline): MGHDK, SYGVNS. Here the CDR3 reads CASSEYEGAGELFS. CDR3 sequence (DNA): TGTGCCAGCAGTGAATATGAGGGGGCCGGGGAGCTGTTTTCT.

This clone was detected once. A far larger clone is only one base removed, so a read error is likely. The chain recombines TRBV30 with TRBJ2-3; no reliable D call. V was trimmed by 4 bases and J by 8 bases, leaving 10 bases between them. The CDR3 contains 11 residues. Germline assignment: CDR1 GTSNPN and CDR2 SVGIG (reference sequence). The CDR3 reads CAWKPVCTQYF. The DNA for the CDR3 is TGTGCCTGGAAACCCGTGTGTACGCAGTATTTT.

The CDR3 loop reads CASSNRQGLSGNTIYF. In DNA, the CDR3 is TGCGCCAGCAGCAATCGACAGGGGCTCTCTGGAAACACCATATATTTT. This rearrangement joins TRBV5-1 to TRBJ1-3, with 8 bases identical to TRBD1. V shed 4 bases and J 0 bases; nucleotides not matched to a gene: 6. Germline CDR1 reads SGHRS; CDR2 reads YFSETQ. The length of the CDR3 is 16 residues.

For this clone: A much more abundant neighbour one base away suggests this may be a read error. The chain is built from TRBV2 and TRBJ2-3; D may be TRBD1 or TRBD2 (5 bases each). The CDR3 length is 15 residues. Germline V CDR1 and CDR2: SNHLY, FYNNEI. Trimming took 6 bases from V and 6 from J, leaving 19 bases between them. The CDR3, as DNA: TGTGCCAGCAGCGAGGGGCAGGGTCGGTCTGATACGCAGTATTTT. Its protein is CASSEGQGRSDTQYF.

V and J are TRBV10-3 and TRBJ2-5, with a tentative D call TRBD1 (6 bases). The V end lost 10 bases, the J end lost 1 base, and 13 bases lay between the germline ends. The CDR3 sequence is 13 residues long. Germline assignment: CDR1 ENHRY and CDR2 SYGVKD. The CDR3 here is CASAIQGQETQYF. The CDR3 region has the DNA TGTGCCAGCGCTATACAGGGCCAAGAGACCCAGTACTTC.

V and J are TRBV5-1 and TRBJ2-5, with 10 bases fitting TRBD1. The ends lost 4 bases at V and 5 bases at J; junction bases unmatched: 5. Germline CDR1 reads SGHRS; CDR2 reads YFSETQ. This CDR3 is built from 14 residues. CDR3 nucleotides: TGCGCCAGCAGCCCAGGGACAGGGGACGAGACCCAGTACTTC. Translating it yields CASSPGTGDETQYF.